This TCR beta chain was documented in a study of shared clonotypes between healthy human individuals. In the study overall: For every donor, three CD4 naive, three CD4 memory, two CD8 naive and one CD8 memory plates were used.

Every subset's genomic DNA went evenly onto several immunoSEQ plates. Method: immunoSEQ multiplex PCR; TCRdb's copy keeps in-frame clones and lacks some. The sample records under 1,900,000 clones, approximately 98.5% being singletons. There were only Caucasian adults among the donors, and all lived in Nashville, Tennessee. General study results and limits: Clonotypes which were not shared had lower generation probabilities than clonotypes that all four donors shared.

This CDR3 spans 17 amino acids. Trimming left V 0 bases short and J 0 bases short, with 13 bases between. Germline CDR1 is LNHNV and CDR2 is YYDKDF (reference sequence). This clone is a singleton in its sample. Its antigen is unknown. Sequences were obtained from naive CD4+ T cells sorted from blood. Subset reported: CD45RA+ positively selected. This clonotype was obtained from a man under 40 in good health. This chain connects TRBV15 to TRBJ2-3; possibly TRBD1 for D (5 bases). CDR3 sequence reads: CATSRDSTGKSTDTQYF. The CDR3 DNA is TGTGCCACCAGCAGAGATAGCACAGGCAAAAGCACAGATACGCAGTATTTT.